The 30 T cell receptor beta chains given below trace back to one sample, sequenced in a study of cytomegalovirus exposure and HLA in healthy donors. It was with 60 Vbeta and 13 Jbeta primers that the PCR ran. Clones were sequenced by immunoSEQ multiplex PCR, and TCRdb holds only the in-frame ones, with some missing. The top ten hold 1.3% of the sample, which has 200,000 to 250,000 clones, approximately 87% seen once. Sequencing was performed on PBMCs. The source is a human donor in good health.

The rearrangement joins TRBV5-1 to TRBJ2-1; TRBD2 agrees at 8 bases. Losses at the gene ends were 0 bases for V and 1 base for J; bases not matched to a gene: 9. The V gene's germline CDR1 is SGHRS and CDR2 YFSETQ. The CDR3 consists of 18 residues. CDR3 region: CASSLVSGTFGSYNEQFF. As DNA, the CDR3 is TGCGCCAGCAGCTTGGTTAGCGGGACCTTTGGATCCTACAATGAGCAGTTCTTC. The full variable domain, its missing parts supplied by reference TRBV5-1 and TRBJ2-1, is KAGVTQTPRYLIKTRGQQVTLSCSPISGHRSVSWYQQTPGQGLQFLFEYFSETQRNKGNFPGRFSGRQFSNSRSEMNVSTLELGDSALYLCASSLVSGTFGSYNEQFFGPGTRLTVL.

V usage is TRBV15 and J usage is TRBJ2-1, with TRBD2 identical over 11 bases. J lost 9 bases, V lost 6 bases, and 13 bases had no gene match. The CDR3 totals 16 residues. Germline lookup yields CDR1 LNHNV and CDR2 YYDKDF (reference sequence). Here the CDR3 DNA reads TGTGCCACCAGGTCACTAGCGGGAGCGGCGGGCATTGAGCAGTTCTTC. It specifies CATRSLAGAAGIEQFF.

V usage is TRBV2 and J usage is TRBJ1-1, with a possible D match to TRBD1 (6 bases). The length of the CDR3 is 14 residues. Per germline, CDR1 SNHLY and CDR2 FYNNEI. V lost 5 bases and J 1 base, leaving 11 bases between the germline ends. The CDR3 loop reads CASSFRDKNTEAFF. DNA of the CDR3: TGTGCCAGCAGTTTTAGGGACAAGAACACTGAAGCTTTCTTT.

The chain employs TRBV28 and TRBJ2-1; 7 nucleotides match TRBD2. Looked up from germline, CDR1 is MDHEN and CDR2 is SYDVKM. V trimming: 8 bases; J trimming: 8 bases; junction bases outside the gene matches: 9. The CDR3 sequence is 13 residues long. DNA of the CDR3: TGTGCCAGCTTCGTTGGGGGGGGAGATGAGCAGTTCTTC. Protein product: CASFVGGGDEQFF.

This chain uses TRBV18 with TRBJ2-2, with 7 bases identical to TRBD1. The CDR3 runs 16 residues. J lost 5 bases, V lost 3 bases, and 9 bases had no gene match. Germline V CDR1 and CDR2: KGHSH, LQKENI. The CDR3 coding sequence is TGTGCCAGCTCACCCTGGAACAGGGGCGATACCGGGGAGCTGTTTTTT. The encoded protein is CASSPWNRGDTGELFF.

The chain uses TRBV2 and TRBJ1-1; possibly TRBD1 for D (5 bases). The germline V and J ends were trimmed by 7 bases and 2 bases, with 17 bases remaining between them. CDR1 and CDR2 (germline): SNHLY, FYNNEI. The CDR3 has 15 amino acids. Here the CDR3 reads CASNRAGRENTEAFF. The CDR3 nucleotides are TGTGCCAGCAACCGAGCAGGGCGGGAAAACACTGAAGCTTTCTTT.

This chain uses TRBV18 with TRBJ2-2, with 9 bases fitting TRBD1. CDR3 length: 18 amino acids. The junction had 9 bases not matched to a gene; V was cut back by 3 bases and J by 1 base. CDR1 and CDR2 (germline): KGHSH, LQKENI. CDR3 sequence reads: CASSPTLGQGWNTGELFF. CDR3 DNA: TGTGCCAGCTCACCTACACTGGGACAGGGTTGGAACACCGGGGAGCTGTTTTTT.

The rearrangement links TRBV4-2 to TRBJ2-7, with 11 bases matching TRBD2. This CDR3 region has 16 residues. Germline values: CDR1 LGHNA, CDR2 YNFKEQ. Trimming took 0 bases from V and 7 from J; bases not matched to a gene: 8. CDR3 amino acids: CASSQDLTSGRQEQYF. The CDR3 DNA sequence: TGTGCCAGCAGCCAAGATCTTACTAGCGGGAGACAGGAGCAGTACTTC.

V gene TRBV18 combines with J gene TRBJ2-7; the D is unclear. The germline CDR1 and CDR2 sequences are KGHSH and LQKENI. This CDR3 contains 13 residues. Trimming cost V 2 bases and J 1 base, with 6 bases left between them. The chain's CDR3 is CASSPRHSYEQYF. Here the CDR3 DNA reads TGTGCCAGCTCACCAAGACATTCCTACGAGCAGTACTTC.

This chain connects TRBV19 to TRBJ2-1; TRBD2 matches at 12 bases. CDR3 length: 21 amino acids. After removal of 3 bases from V and 7 bases from J, the junction contained 22 bases not matched to a gene. The V gene's germline CDR1 is LNHDA and CDR2 SQIVND (reference sequence). The CDR3 loop reads CASSIQGGRSLAGGPRNEQFF. CDR3 sequence (DNA): TGTGCCAGTAGTATCCAGGGGGGTCGTTCGCTAGCGGGAGGGCCTCGGAATGAGCAGTTCTTC.

The genes are TRBV5-5 and TRBJ1-3, with 9 bases that match TRBD1. The junction had 4 bases not matched to a gene; V was cut back by 3 bases and J by 3 bases. CDR1 is SGHKS, CDR2 YYEKEE, per germline (reference sequence). The length of the CDR3 is 15 residues. In DNA form, the CDR3 reads TGTGCCAGCAGCTCGGGACAGGGAGGTGGAAACACCATATATTTT. This sequence encodes CASSSGQGGGNTIYF. The variable domain in full, completed from reference TRBV5-5 and TRBJ1-3, reads DAGVTQSPTHLIKTRGQQVTLRCSPISGHKSVSWYQQVLGQGPQFIFQYYEKEERGRGNFPDRFSARQFPNYSSELNVNALLLGDSALYLCASSSGQGGGNTIYFGEGSWLTVV.

The rearrangement joins TRBV20-1 to TRBJ1-1; D not certain. Between the trimmed V and J ends, which lost 0 bases and 8 bases, there was a span of 7 bases. The CDR3 length is 11 residues. Germline-derived CDR1 and CDR2 are DFQATT and SNEGSKA (reference sequence). The CDR3, as DNA: TGCAGTGCTAGAGAGTCCGGGGAAGCTTTCTTT. Protein sequence: CSARESGEAFF.

The chain combines TRBV7-9 with TRBJ1-2, with D possibly being TRBD1 (6 bases). Germline V gene data show CDR1 as SEHNR and CDR2 as FQNEAQ (reference sequence). Trimming pared 4 bases from V and 5 bases from J, leaving 14 bases between. This CDR3 spans 14 amino acids. The chain's CDR3 is CASSSSGTPYGYTF. The CDR3 DNA reads TGTGCCAGCAGCTCTAGCGGGACACCTTATGGCTACACCTTC.

V and J are TRBV6-5 and TRBJ2-7; possibly TRBD2 for D (6 bases). The germline V and J ends were trimmed by 5 bases and 1 base, with 12 bases remaining between them. In germline, CDR1 is MNHEY, CDR2 SVGAGI. This CDR3 is 14 amino acids long. CDR3 protein: CASSVGGDSYEQYF. DNA of the CDR3: TGTGCCAGCAGTGTGGGCGGGGATTCCTACGAGCAGTACTTC.

The chain couples TRBV30 to TRBJ2-3, with D maybe TRBD2 (6 bases). CDR1 is GTSNPN and CDR2 is SVGIG in the germline V gene (reference sequence). This CDR3 comprises 13 residues. Trimming removed 0 bases at V and 4 bases at J, with 8 bases between. In DNA form, the CDR3 reads TGTGCCTGGAGTGTCGGGGGTTCAGATACGCAGTATTTT. Translated: CAWSVGGSDTQYF.

About this clone: Other DNA sequences from this sample encode an identical CDR3 as well. This chain uses TRBV6-6 with TRBJ2-5; no definite D call. The CDR3 spans 12 residues. The germline CDR1 and CDR2 sequences are MNHNY and SVGAGI (reference sequence). The V end was cut by 0 bases, the J end by 5 bases, with 4 bases between. The chain's CDR3 is CASSYSRETQYF. DNA of the CDR3: TGTGCCAGCAGTTACTCGAGGGAGACCCAGTACTTC.

The J gene is TRBJ2-7, the V gene TRBV2, with TRBD1 as a possible D gene (6 bases). The CDR3 has 14 amino acids. CDR1 is SNHLY and CDR2 is FYNNEI in the germline V gene. V lost 1 base and J lost 5, with 12 bases in between. CDR3 loop: CASSEETGMHEQYF. The CDR3 DNA reads TGTGCCAGCAGTGAAGAAACAGGGATGCACGAGCAGTACTTC.

In its sample, this clone is medium-sized. The CDR3 is CASSWGQGGTDTQYF. The CDR3 DNA is TGTGCCAGCAGCTGGGGACAGGGGGGCACAGATACGCAGTATTTT. The genes are TRBV5-5 and TRBJ2-3; 11 bases are shared with TRBD1. CDR3 length equals 15 residues. Trimming cost V 3 bases and J 1 base; bases outside gene matches: 1. Germline V gives CDR1 SGHKS, CDR2 YYEKEE (reference sequence).

The V and J genes are TRBV15 and TRBJ2-5; 11 positions match TRBD1. With the DNA end fitting TRBJ2-7 better, the J assignment may be wrong. Germline assignment: CDR1 LNHNV and CDR2 YYDKDF (reference sequence). This CDR3 has 14 amino acids. The CDR3 spells CATSRGDRGYEQYF. The CDR3 nucleotides are TGTGCCACCAGCAGAGGGGACAGGGGGTACGAGCAGTACTTC.

With respect to this clone: The junction and the germline gene differ at one end; a read error may be behind it. This chain connects TRBV7-9 to TRBJ1-1, with 8 bases matching TRBD1. The germline V gene encodes CDR1 SEHNR and CDR2 FQNEAQ (reference sequence). This CDR3 is 18 amino acids long. The CDR3 loop reads CSSSPKPGQVREGTEAFF. Written as DNA, the CDR3 is TGTTCCAGCAGCCCTAAGCCGGGACAGGTGAGGGAGGGCACTGAAGCTTTCTTT.

This clone is a singleton in its sample. The V call is TRBV10-3, the J call TRBJ1-2, with 8 bases fitting TRBD1. The CDR3 spans 14 residues. Trimming removed 0 bases from V and 5 bases from J; junction bases left unmatched: 2. Looked up from germline, CDR1 is ENHRY and CDR2 is SYGVKD. CDR3 in amino acids: CAISESDRGYGYTF. In DNA form, the CDR3 reads TGTGCCATCAGTGAGTCAGACAGGGGATATGGCTACACCTTC.

V usage is TRBV7-9 and J usage is TRBJ2-1; the match to TRBD2 covers 8 bases. Trimming at V came to 1 base and at J to 6 bases, leaving 8 bases not matched to a gene. The CDR3 totals 16 residues. Germline assignment: CDR1 SEHNR and CDR2 FQNEAQ (reference sequence). The CDR3 nucleotides are TGTGCCAGCAGCTTAGACACTAGCGGCCCCTTCAATGAGCAGTTCTTC. Its protein is CASSLDTSGPFNEQFF. Using reference TRBV7-9 and TRBJ2-1 for the parts outside the CDR3, the full variable domain is DTGVSQNPRHKITKRGQNVTFRCDPISEHNRLYWYRQTLGQGPEFLTYFQNEAQLEKSRLLSDRFSAERPKGSFSTLEIQRTEQGDSAMYLCASSLDTSGPFNEQFFGPGTRLTVL.

The rearrangement links TRBV5-4 to TRBJ2-1; 13 bases are a match to TRBD2. V shed 4 bases, J shed 8 bases, and the junction held 9 bases outside the gene matches. Germline V gives CDR1 SGHNT, CDR2 YYREEE (reference sequence). CDR3 length: 16 amino acids. The CDR3 nucleotides read TGTGCCAGCAGCAGACGGACTAGCGGGAGTCTCGATGAGCAGTTCTTC. Residues: CASSRRTSGSLDEQFF.

The chain carries TRBV6-5 and TRBJ1-4; TRBD1 matches at 7 bases. The J segment lost 4 bases and the V segment lost 6 bases, leaving 2 bases of the junction unmatched. CDR3 length: 13 amino acids. The V gene's germline CDR1 is MNHEY and CDR2 SVGAGI. In DNA form, the CDR3 reads TGTGCCAGCAGAGGGGACAGTAATGAAAAACTGTTTTTT. This sequence encodes CASRGDSNEKLFF.

V is TRBV6-6 and J is TRBJ2-2; 9 bases map to TRBD2. With V trimmed by 2 bases and J by 4 bases, 5 bases remained unmatched. CDR3 length equals 16 residues. In germline, CDR1 is MNHNY, CDR2 SVGAGI (reference sequence). The CDR3 protein is CASSYIELAGTGELFF. CDR3 bases: TGTGCCAGCAGTTACATCGAACTAGCGGGCACCGGGGAGCTGTTTTTT.

This clone appeared a single time. The CDR3 loop is CASSLGADLAEQFF. The CDR3 DNA sequence: TGCGCCAGCAGCTTGGGGGCGGACCTAGCCGAGCAGTTCTTC. The chain combines TRBV5-1 with TRBJ2-1; TRBD2 is a possible D gene (5 bases). Per germline, CDR1 SGHRS and CDR2 YFSETQ. V lost 0 bases and J lost 10, with 14 bases in between. This CDR3 region has 14 residues.

The J gene is TRBJ2-6, the V gene TRBV25-1, with D possibly matching TRBD2 (6 bases). This CDR3 is built from 17 residues. V lost 4 bases, J lost 1 base, and 14 bases lay in between. The germline gives CDR1 MGHDK, CDR2 SYGVNS. CDR3 in DNA: TGTGCCAGCAGTGCCTACGGGGGTGGGTCTGGGGCCAACGTCCTGACTTTC. This sequence encodes CASSAYGGGSGANVLTF.

This rearrangement joins TRBV7-3 to TRBJ2-1, with TRBD2 matching over 10 bases. The ends lost 1 base at V and 7 bases at J; junction bases unmatched: 4. There are 15 residues in the CDR3. Germline values: CDR1 SGHTA, CDR2 FQGTGA. DNA for the CDR3: TGTGCCAGCAGCTTAAAGGCTAGCGGGAGAAATGAGCAGTTCTTC. Residues: CASSLKASGRNEQFF.

This clone was observed a single time. The chain couples TRBV27 to TRBJ1-6; 7 bases line up with TRBD1. This CDR3 spans 16 amino acids. V lost 7 bases and J lost 7; bases outside the gene matches: 13. CDR1 is MNHEY and CDR2 is SMNVEV in the germline V gene (reference sequence). The CDR3 sequence: CASKRGTGQTNSPLHF. As DNA, the CDR3 is TGTGCCAGCAAACGGGGGACGGGACAGACAAATTCACCCCTCCACTTT.

CDR3 in amino acids: CASRKSGDGYNEQFF. In nucleotides, the CDR3 is TGTGCCAGCAGGAAAAGCGGGGATGGGTACAATGAGCAGTTCTTC. This chain uses TRBV2 with TRBJ2-1; TRBD2 matches 7 bases. V gave up 6 bases and J gave up 4 bases; unmatched junction bases: 9. In germline, CDR1 is SNHLY, CDR2 FYNNEI. CDR3 size: 15 residues.